Below are 9 T cell receptor beta chains sequenced from a single sample in a study of T cells after yellow fever vaccination. TCRdb fed the 5' RACE reads into MiXCR, producing one record per CDR3 protein. This table has a few hundred thousand distinct CDR3 sequences, 18% appearing once. The sample in question was PBMCs, obtained before the yellow fever booster vaccination. Every receptor here comes from a man younger than 35 who received the YFV17D yellow fever vaccine.

This clonotype was seen ten or more times. The chain has TRBV7-2 and TRBJ2-5; no definite D call. The CDR3 runs to 14 residues. CDR1 is SGHTA and CDR2 is FQGNSA in the germline V gene. Trimming took 2 bases from V and 3 from J, leaving 10 bases between them. This CDR3 is CASSLNGRKETQYF. DNA for the CDR3: TGTGCCAGCAGCTTAAACGGACGGAAAGAGACCCAGTACTTC. Variable domain in full (rest from reference TRBV7-2 and TRBJ2-5): GAGVSQSPSNKVTEKGKDVELRCDPISGHTALYWYRQSLGQGLEFLIYFQGNSAPDKSGLPSDRFSAERTGGSVSTLTIQRTQQEDSAVYLCASSLNGRKETQYFGPGTRLLVL.

The V call is TRBV20-1, the J call TRBJ2-5; no reliable D call. The germline V and J ends were trimmed by 0 bases and 5 bases, with 4 bases remaining between them. Germline-derived CDR1 and CDR2 are DFQATT and SNEGSKA (reference sequence). The CDR3 spans 11 residues. The CDR3 protein is CSARDGETQYF. CDR3 DNA sequence: TGCAGTGCTAGAGATGGGGAGACCCAGTACTTC.

The V call is TRBV5-1, the J call TRBJ2-5; 10 bases agree with TRBD2. The CDR3 contains 12 residues. Germline-derived CDR1 and CDR2 are SGHRS and YFSETQ. Trimming removed 4 bases from V and 7 bases from J; junction bases left unmatched: 1. The CDR3 sequence: CASSTSGATQYF. CDR3 DNA sequence: TGCGCCAGCAGCACTAGCGGGGCGACCCAGTACTTC.

This chain joins TRBV24-1 and TRBJ1-5; D is undetermined. The germline CDR1 and CDR2 sequences are KGHDR and SFDVKD. The V end was cut by 9 bases, the J end by 2 bases, with 16 bases between. This CDR3 spans 15 amino acids. As DNA, the CDR3 is TGTGCCACCCCGACCCCCCATTGGGGCAATCAGCCCCAGCATTTT. Amino acids: CATPTPHWGNQPQHF.

This clonotype has just a few counts. One junction end does not reproduce the germline sequence, and a read error may be involved. The chain employs TRBV7-9 and TRBJ2-5; 8 nucleotides align to TRBD2. The germline CDR1 and CDR2 sequences are SEHNR and FQNEAQ (reference sequence). This CDR3 has 16 residues. The CDR3 spells CASSLGAGGDQETQYF. In DNA, the CDR3 is TGTGCCAGCAGCTTAGGGGCCGGGGGGGACCAGGAGACCCAGTACTTC.

There are a few counts of this clonotype. J is TRBJ1-2 and V is TRBV3-1, with D possibly being TRBD1 (6 bases). The CDR3 sequence is 15 residues long. V was shortened by 4 bases and J by 4 bases, with 16 bases between the two germline ends. CDR1 and CDR2 (germline): LGHDT, YNNKEL (reference sequence). The CDR3 here is CASSRGQSRSYGYTF. Written as DNA, the CDR3 is TGTGCCAGCAGCCGAGGACAGTCTAGGAGCTATGGCTACACCTTC.

The rearrangement uses TRBV4-1 and TRBJ2-3; no clear D. Trimming stripped 1 base from V and 0 bases from J, with 11 bases between. The germline CDR1 and CDR2 sequences are MGHRA and YSYEKL. CDR3 length: 16 residues. The CDR3 loop is CASSQVIAGSTDTQYF. CDR3 DNA: TGCGCCAGCAGCCAAGTAATAGCTGGGAGCACAGATACGCAGTATTTT.

CDR3 nucleotides: TGTGCCAGCAGCTTAGCTTTTAGCGGGGGGGCCGAAGAGACCCAGTACTTC. As protein: CASSLAFSGGAEETQYF. The rearrangement links TRBV7-2 to TRBJ2-5; 11 bases fit TRBD2. This CDR3 is 17 amino acids long. Germline V gene sequence: CDR1 SGHTA, CDR2 FQGNSA. The junction had 6 bases not matched to a gene; V was cut back by 0 bases and J by 3 bases.

This clonotype was observed a handful of times. The CDR3, as DNA: TGCGCCAGCAGCTTGGTCGGCCCGGGGGCAGATACGCAGTATTTT. This encodes CASSLVGPGADTQYF. The rearrangement uses TRBV5-1 and TRBJ2-3; a possible D gene is TRBD2 (6 bases). V gave up 0 bases and J gave up 4 bases, with 12 bases separating them. CDR3 length equals 15 residues. Germline V gene sequence: CDR1 SGHRS, CDR2 YFSETQ.